This T cell receptor (beta chain) was obtained from a study of blood T cells in healthy people across ages. Then a second PCR, running about 6 to 12 cycles, was carried out with a sample-barcoded 5' primer and a J-beta primer mix. Each CDR3 protein is one row after TCRdb ran MiXCR on the 5' RACE reads. The sample yields 1.5 million to 2 million distinct CDR3 sequences, just under 50% seen once. This clonotype has more than one count but fewer than ten. Germline V lookup: CDR1 SGHTA, CDR2 FQGNSA. The V and J ends lost 1 base and 7 bases respectively, with 11 bases between them. The CDR3 has 15 amino acids.

The chain joins TRBV7-2 to TRBJ2-6; no clear D gene. This receptor was obtained from a woman in her thirties or forties in good health. The sample consisted of blood. CDR3 sequence: CASSLGGSRANVLTF. The CDR3 coding sequence is TGTGCCAGCAGCTTAGGCGGATCTCGAGCCAACGTCCTGACTTTC.